Below, 21 T cell receptor gamma chains from the same sample are listed, as sequenced in a study of human gamma delta and Vdelta1 T cells. TCRdb re-processed the PCR reads using CATT. Of a few thousand gamma-chain clones listed, about 30% are singletons. These TCRs are of unknown antigen specificity. What was sequenced was Vdelta1 gamma-delta T cells from blood grown in culture (DOT cells). The receptors were sampled from a human donor in good health.

This sequence joins TRGV5 and TRGJP1. CDR3 length: 16 residues. The V and J ends lost 0 bases and 0 bases, in that order; junction bases with no gene match: 4. CDR1 VINAFY and CDR2 YDVSNSKD come from the germline V gene. CDR3 loop: CATWDRPDTTGWFKIF. The CDR3 region has the DNA TGTGCCACCTGGGACAGGCCCGATACCACTGGTTGGTTCAAGATATTT.

This rearrangement joins TRGV4 to TRGJ1 or TRGJ2. From germline, CDR1 is EGSTGY and CDR2 YDSYTSSV. The CDR3 totals 13 residues. After removal of 3 bases from V and 3 bases from J, the junction contained 5 bases not matched to a gene. As DNA, the CDR3 is TGTGCCACCTGGGATTACGGTTATTATAAGAAACTCTTT. This translates into CATWDYGYYKKLF.

This clone was counted between two and nine times. The chain joins TRGV4 to TRGJ1 or TRGJ2. The V gene end was trimmed by 0 bases and the J gene end by 2 bases; junction bases not matched to a gene: 1. The CDR3 length is 13 residues. The germline gives CDR1 EGSTGY, CDR2 YDSYTSSV. The CDR3 DNA sequence: TGTGCCACCTGGGATGGGCATTATTATAAGAAACTCTTT. Translated, it gives CATWDGHYYKKLF.

This clone ranks as medium-sized. Other DNA sequences in the sample encode the same CDR3. The V gene is TRGV4, the J gene TRGJP2. Per germline, CDR1 EGSTGY and CDR2 YDSYTSSV. This CDR3 has 13 amino acids. V shed 4 bases, J shed 2 bases, and the junction held 1 base outside the gene matches. CDR3 amino acids: CATWDSSDWIKTF. The CDR3 DNA reads TGTGCCACCTGGGACAGTAGTGATTGGATCAAGACGTTT.

V and J are TRGV5 and TRGJ1 or TRGJ2. Germline assignment: CDR1 VINAFY and CDR2 YDVSNSKD. V gave up 1 base and J gave up 0 bases; unmatched junction bases: 3. The CDR3 extends over 14 amino acids. CDR3 coding DNA: TGTGCCACCTGGGACAGCAAGAATTATTATAAGAAACTCTTT. This sequence encodes CATWDSKNYYKKLF.

This clone was observed a handful of times. The rearrangement links TRGV2 to TRGJ1 or TRGJ2. The CDR3 spans 13 residues. The germline V gene encodes CDR1 EGSNGY and CDR2 YDSYNSKV. V lost 6 bases to trimming and J lost 0 bases; unmatched junction nucleotides: 5. Here the CDR3 reads CATWTQNYYKKLF. The CDR3 region has the DNA TGTGCCACCTGGACTCAGAATTATTATAAGAAACTCTTT.

The V gene is TRGV4, the J gene TRGJ1 or TRGJ2. CDR1 and CDR2 from the germline V gene are EGSTGY and YDSYTSSV. With 2 bases clipped from V and 6 bases from J, the junction kept 4 bases outside the gene matches. There are 12 residues in the CDR3. The CDR3 reads CATWDVFYKKLF. Written as DNA, the CDR3 is TGTGCCACCTGGGATGTTTTTTATAAGAAACTCTTT.

By share of the sample, this clone is medium-sized. The chain links TRGV3 to TRGJ1 or TRGJ2. Per the germline V gene, CDR1 is VTNTFY and CDR2 is YDVSTARD (reference sequence). The CDR3 length is 13 residues. V lost 0 bases to trimming and J lost 4 bases; unmatched junction nucleotides: 3. DNA of the CDR3: TGTGCCACCTGGGACAGGCAGTATTATAAGAAACTCTTT. Protein product: CATWDRQYYKKLF.

This clone was seen only a few times. The chain couples TRGV4 to TRGJ1 or TRGJ2. Germline CDR1 is EGSTGY and CDR2 is YDSYTSSV. CDR3 length: 15 residues. V lost 4 bases and J lost 0; bases outside the gene matches: 9. DNA for the CDR3: TGTGCCACCTGGGACAAAATAAAGAATTATTATAAGAAACTCTTT. Translation gives CATWDKIKNYYKKLF.

The sample holds a few counts of this clone. This chain links TRGV8 with TRGJP1. This CDR3 contains 16 residues. V lost 3 bases, J lost 0 bases, and 7 bases stayed unmatched. Germline CDR1 is VENAVY and CDR2 is YDSYNSRV. The CDR3 DNA reads TGTGCCACCTGGGATCTCCCCCATACCACTGGTTGGTTCAAGATATTT. This encodes CATWDLPHTTGWFKIF.

V and J are TRGV10 and TRGJ1 or TRGJ2. TRGV10 is recorded as an ORF, its role being uncertain. V shed 8 bases, J shed 5 bases, and the junction held 10 bases outside the gene matches. This CDR3 is built from 13 residues. CDR3 amino acids: CAAWDFQNYKKLF. CDR3 coding DNA: TGTGCTGCGTGGGATTTTCAAAATTATAAGAAACTCTTT.

The chain combines TRGV3 with TRGJ1 or TRGJ2. The CDR3 is 15 residues long. After removal of 0 bases from V and 4 bases from J, the junction contained 9 bases not matched to a gene. Per germline, CDR1 VTNTFY and CDR2 YDVSTARD (reference sequence). For the CDR3, the DNA is TGTGCCACCTGGGACAGGCTAGGACCCTATTATAAGAAACTCTTT. Translated, it gives CATWDRLGPYYKKLF.

The chain is built from TRGV3 and TRGJ1 or TRGJ2. CDR1 and CDR2 (germline): VTNTFY, YDVSTARD (reference sequence). The CDR3 consists of 15 residues. Trimming cost V 5 bases and J 1 base; bases outside gene matches: 11. The CDR3 nucleotides read TGTGCCACCTGGGCCATATTGGGTAATTATTATAAGAAACTCTTT. It encodes CATWAILGNYYKKLF.

Worth noting for this clone: Other DNA variants within this sample encode the same CDR3. The chain links TRGV2 to TRGJ1 or TRGJ2. V shed 0 bases, J shed 4 bases, and the junction held 6 bases outside the gene matches. Germline CDR1 EGSNGY, CDR2 YDSYNSKV. The CDR3 has 14 amino acids. The CDR3 bases are TGTGCCACCTGGGACGGGCCATGGTATTATAAGAAACTCTTT. Translating gives CATWDGPWYYKKLF.

This clone has just a few counts. The gene calls are TRGV4 and TRGJ1 or TRGJ2. This CDR3 contains 14 residues. CDR1 is EGSTGY and CDR2 is YDSYTSSV in the germline V gene. V lost 3 bases to trimming and J lost 0 bases; unmatched junction nucleotides: 5. The CDR3 nucleotides are TGTGCCACCTGGGATCGGCAGAATTATTATAAGAAACTCTTT. It translates to CATWDRQNYYKKLF.

This clone showed up just a few times. The genes are TRGV3 and TRGJ1 or TRGJ2. This CDR3 has 13 amino acids. V lost 0 bases and J lost 6; bases outside the gene matches: 5. Germline loops: CDR1 VTNTFY, CDR2 YDVSTARD (reference sequence). As DNA, the CDR3 is TGTGCCACCTGGGACAGGCATTCTTATAAGAAACTCTTT. It specifies CATWDRHSYKKLF.

This chain joins TRGV3 and TRGJ1 or TRGJ2. The CDR3 length is 13 residues. The junction had 4 bases not matched to a gene; V was cut back by 5 bases and J by 0 bases. CDR1 and CDR2 (germline): VTNTFY, YDVSTARD (reference sequence). The CDR3 DNA reads as TGTGCCACCTGGGGTTCGAATTATTATAAGAAACTCTTT. Translated: CATWGSNYYKKLF.

V gene TRGV4 combines with J gene TRGJ1 or TRGJ2. This CDR3 is built from 15 residues. Germline V gene lookup returns CDR1 EGSTGY and CDR2 YDSYTSSV. With V trimmed by 4 bases and J by 2 bases, 11 bases remained unmatched. CDR3 nucleotides: TGTGCCACCTGGGACGCCACTTCTCATTATTATAAGAAACTCTTT. Encoded protein: CATWDATSHYYKKLF.

This chain links TRGV5 with TRGJ1 or TRGJ2. Germline V CDR1 and CDR2: VINAFY, YDVSNSKD. V lost 0 bases, J lost 8 bases, and 10 bases stayed unmatched. The CDR3 loop spans 14 amino acids. CDR3 DNA: TGTGCCACCTGGGACAGGGACGAAAGTGATAAGAAACTCTTT. Translated: CATWDRDESDKKLF.

The chain is built from TRGV2 and TRGJ1 or TRGJ2. Germline V gene data show CDR1 as EGSNGY and CDR2 as YDSYNSKV. Trimming took 0 bases from V and 8 from J; bases not matched to a gene: 1. CDR3 size: 11 residues. CDR3 nucleotide sequence: TGTGCCACCTGGGACGGGGATAAGAAACTCTTT. It specifies CATWDGDKKLF.

In its sample, this clone ranks as large (0.1 to 1%). Other DNA sequences in this sample translate to the same CDR3. The rearrangement uses TRGV2 and TRGJ1 or TRGJ2. V shed 0 bases, J shed 3 bases, and the junction held 2 bases outside the gene matches. CDR3 length: 13 residues. Germline CDR1 EGSNGY, CDR2 YDSYNSKV. CDR3 nucleotides: TGTGCCACCTGGGACGGGATTTATTATAAGAAACTCTTT. Protein: CATWDGIYYKKLF.